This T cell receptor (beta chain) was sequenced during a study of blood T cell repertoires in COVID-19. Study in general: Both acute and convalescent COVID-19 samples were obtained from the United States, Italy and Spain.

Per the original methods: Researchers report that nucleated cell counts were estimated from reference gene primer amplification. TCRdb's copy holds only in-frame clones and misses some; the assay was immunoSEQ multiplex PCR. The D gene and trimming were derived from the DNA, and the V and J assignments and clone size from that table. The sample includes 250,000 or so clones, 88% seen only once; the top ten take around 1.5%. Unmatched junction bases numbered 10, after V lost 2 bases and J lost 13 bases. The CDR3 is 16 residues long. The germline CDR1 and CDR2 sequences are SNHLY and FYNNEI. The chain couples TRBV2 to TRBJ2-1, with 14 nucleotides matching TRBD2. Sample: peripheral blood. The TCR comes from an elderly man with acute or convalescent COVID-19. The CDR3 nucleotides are TGTGCCAGCAGTGAATGGGGGACTAGCGGGAGCCCGGGACAGTTCTTC. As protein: CASSEWGTSGSPGQFF.